The clone carrying this TCR beta chain rates as medium-sized (0.01 to 0.1%). TCRdb analysed the RT-PCR reads with MiXCR anew, one entry per CDR3 protein. This sample yields roughly 3,800 distinct CDR3 sequences, of which around a third are seen a single time; about 5% belongs to the top ten. The CDR3 runs 17 residues. Germline V gene sequence: CDR1 DFQATT, CDR2 SNEGSKA (reference sequence). V was pared by 3 bases and J by 0 bases, with 8 bases of the junction left unmatched. The sequencing sample was made of memory CD4+ T cells from salivary gland. The chain uses TRBV20-1 and TRBJ1-5, with TRBD1 matching 10 bases. This sequence originates from a female donor with primary Sjogren's syndrome. CDR3 sequence reads: CSASLRTGGTSNQPQHF. DNA of the CDR3: TGCAGTGCTAGTCTGAGGACAGGGGGGACTAGCAATCAGCCCCAGCATTTT.